These T cell receptor beta chains were read from a single sample in a study of T cell responses to AZD1222 COVID-19 vaccine. The protocol was immunoSEQ multiplex PCR, while the TCRdb copy is restricted to in-frame clones and leaves out a portion. The sample consists of under 110,000 clones, less than 95% of them appearing once. The sequenced sample was peripheral blood, obtained 28 days after the second AZD1222 dose. The receptor set was obtained from an adult who received the AZD1222 COVID-19 vaccine. Each CDR3 is given with its conserved first and last residue. Fields, in order: clone size, J gene, V gene, D gene, CDR3 DNA, CDR3 protein. D genes are given only for firm matches. Clone size, where shown, is once, few, many, or a class for clones that have expanded.

>-|TRBJ1-6|TRBV5-6|-
TGTGCCAGCAGCCGTAGACAGAGCTATAATTCACCCCTCCACTTT
CASSRRQSYNSPLHF
>-|TRBJ2-2|TRBV7-9|-
TGTGCCAGCAGCTTAGCGTGGGAGCCAGCCACCCTCACCGGGGAGCTGTTTTTT
CASSLAWEPATLTGELFF
>-|TRBJ1-2|TRBV7-2|-
TGTGCCAGCAGCTTAGGTGCGGAGACGGGTGGCTACACCTTC
CASSLGAETGGYTF
>-|TRBJ1-6|TRBV7-8|-
TGTGCCAGCAGCCCCTTCCTTCTCGCGAGCTCCTATAATTCACCCCTCCACTTT
CASSPFLLASSYNSPLHF
>-|TRBJ2-7|TRBV9|-
TGTGCCAGCAGCGTAGGGGCGGGTAGCTACGAGCAGTACTTC
CASSVGAGSYEQYF
>-|TRBJ2-5|TRBV11-2|-
TGTGCCAGCTGTATTGGAGGGGTTGAGGAGACCCAGTACTTC
CASCIGGVEETQYF
>-|TRBJ2-7|TRBV5-1|-
TGCGCCAGCAGCGGTGGGGGATCCTACGAGCAGTACTTC
CASSGGGSYEQYF
>-|TRBJ2-1|TRBV5-6|TRBD2
TGTGCCAGCAGCTTTATGGGTAGCGGGGTCAACAATGAGCAGTTCTTC
CASSFMGSGVNNEQFF
>-|TRBJ1-2|TRBV27|TRBD1
TGTGCCAGCTGGACAGGGGGCCACACGGGCTACACCTTC
CASWTGGHTGYTF
>-|TRBJ2-7|TRBV5-1|-
TGCGCCAGCAGCCCCGTGACACCGGACGTCGGGTACTTC
CASSPVTPDVGYF
>-|TRBJ2-5|TRBV2|TRBD2
TGTGCCAGCAACGGACTAGCGGGGCTTGGGGAGACCCAGTACTTC
CASNGLAGLGETQYF
>-|TRBJ1-2|TRBV5-5|-
TGTGCCAGCAGCTTTTTCGATCCTGGCTACACCTTC
CASSFFDPGYTF
>-|TRBJ1-1|TRBV6-5|TRBD1
TGTGCCAGCAGTACGGACAGGGGCGCGAACACTGAAGCTTTCTTT
CASSTDRGANTEAFF
>few|TRBJ2-7|TRBV7-3|-
TGTGCCAGCAGCTTAGGAGGGAAGTCCTACGAGCAGTACTTC
CASSLGGKSYEQYF
>-|TRBJ1-2|TRBV7-2|-
TGTGCCAGCAGCTTAAGCGCAGGGGTACCCCTCAATGGCTACACCTTC
CASSLSAGVPLNGYTF
>-|TRBJ2-3|TRBV15|-
TGTGCCACCAGCAGAGCCCGATCTGAGGGGGCAGATACGCAGTATTTT
CATSRARSEGADTQYF
>-|TRBJ1-6|TRBV5-1|TRBD1
TGCGCCAGCAGCTTGACCGCCGGGACAGGGGATTCACCCCTCCACTTT
CASSLTAGTGDSPLHF
>few|TRBJ2-7|TRBV19|TRBD2
TGTGCCAGTAGTATGGTAGCGGGGGGGCCGGACGAGCAGTACTTC
CASSMVAGGPDEQYF
>-|TRBJ2-7|TRBV9|-
TGTGCCAGCAGCGCCGGGCAGGGTCCCTCCTACGAGCAGTACTTC
CASSAGQGPSYEQYF
>-|TRBJ2-7|TRBV6-5|TRBD2
TGTGCCAGCAATAGGGGACTAGCGGGGGACGAGCAGTACTTC
CASNRGLAGDEQYF
>-|TRBJ2-2|TRBV19|-
TGTGCCAGTAAGAGCGGGCGGACATTGAACACCGGGGAGCTGTTTTTT
CASKSGRTLNTGELFF
>-|TRBJ1-5|TRBV5-1|-
TGCGCCAGCAGGGCGGGACCATATAGCAATCAGCCCCAGCATTTT
CASRAGPYSNQPQHF
>-|TRBJ1-5|TRBV6-2/TRBV6-3|-
TGTGCCAGCAGTTACTCATCAGGGTATCAGCCCCAGCATTTT
CASSYSSGYQPQHF
>-|TRBJ2-3|TRBV4-3|TRBD2
TGCGCCAGCAGCCAAGATAATAGCGGGGGAGGAGATACGCAGTATTTT
CASSQDNSGGGDTQYF
>-|TRBJ1-3|TRBV3-1/TRBV3-2|-
TGTGCCAGCAGCCCCCAGTTAGCTAGGGGGAGAACGTTTGGAAACACCATATATTTT
CASSPQLARGRTFGNTIYF
>-|TRBJ1-5|TRBV2|-
TGTGCCAGCGGAGACAGTTTCTCCAATCAGCCCCAGCATTTT
CASGDSFSNQPQHF